Listed here are 15 T cell receptor beta chains from one sample, sequenced in a study of blood T cell repertoires in COVID-19. Profiling relied on immunoSEQ multiplex PCR, and the TCRdb table lists in-frame clones only, not all of them. The sample comprises approximately 150,000 clones, approximately 80% of which are singletons, and about 1.9% rests with the top ten. Material: peripheral blood. All receptors come from a woman between 55 and 75 years old with acute or convalescent COVID-19.

This clone has just one count. The chain joins TRBV18 to TRBJ2-1, with a tentative D call TRBD1 (5 bases). The CDR3 contains 13 residues. Germline CDR1 KGHSH, CDR2 LQKENI. V dropped 2 bases and J dropped 3 bases, with 5 bases sitting between them. CDR3 protein: CASSPRGYNEQFF. The CDR3 DNA reads as TGTGCCAGCTCACCAAGGGGCTACAATGAGCAGTTCTTC.

This rearrangement joins TRBV19 to TRBJ1-1; TRBD1 is a possible D gene (6 bases). The germline gives CDR1 LNHDA, CDR2 SQIVND (reference sequence). This CDR3 spans 14 amino acids. CDR3 bases: TGTGCGGTTCGGGCAGGGGCCTTGAACACTGAAGCTTTCTTT. Protein sequence: CAVRAGALNTEAFF. The full variable domain, rest sourced from reference TRBV19 and TRBJ1-1, is DGGITQSPKYLFRKEGQNVTLSCEQNLNHDAMYWYRQDPGQGLRLIYYSQIVNDFQKGDIAEGYSVSREKKESFPLTVTSAQKNPTAFYLCAVRAGALNTEAFFGQGTRLTVV.

This chain links TRBV7-8 with TRBJ2-3; 7 bases match TRBD2. V shed 3 bases and J 3 bases; nucleotides not matched to a gene: 3. From germline, CDR1 is SGHVS and CDR2 FQNEAQ. The CDR3 is 14 residues long. The CDR3 spells CASSLREWTDTQYF. The CDR3, as DNA: TGTGCCAGCAGCTTGCGGGAGTGGACAGATACGCAGTATTTT.

CDR3 bases: TGCGCCAGCAGCCAAGAAAGGGCGCGGGGTGAGCAGTTCTTC. It is translated as CASSQERARGEQFF. The chain joins TRBV4-1 to TRBJ2-1; maybe TRBD2 (6 bases). CDR1 is MGHRA and CDR2 is YSYEKL in the germline V gene. The CDR3 extends over 14 amino acids. Deletions cut 0 bases from V and 9 bases from J, with 12 bases between.

This clone appeared a few times. The chain employs TRBV18 and TRBJ2-2, with D uncertain. The V and J ends lost 0 bases and 6 bases respectively, with 5 bases between them. Germline V gives CDR1 KGHSH, CDR2 LQKENI. The CDR3 contains 13 residues. CDR3 in DNA: TGTGCCAGCTCACCACCGGAGCCCGGGGAGCTGTTTTTT. Translation gives CASSPPEPGELFF. Full variable domain (missing parts from reference TRBV18 and TRBJ2-2): NAGVMQNPRHLVRRRGQEARLRCSPMKGHSHVYWYRQLPEEGLKFMVYLQKENIIDESGMPKERFSAEFPKEGPSILRIQQVVRGDSAAYFCASSPPEPGELFFGEGSRLTVL.

The CDR3: CASSLGQENSPLHF. CDR3 bases: TGTGCCAGCAGCTTAGGACAGGAGAATTCACCCCTCCACTTT. The rearrangement joins TRBV7-8 to TRBJ1-6, with D perhaps matching TRBD1 (6 bases). Trimming removed 1 base from V and 7 bases from J, with 8 bases in between. This CDR3 comprises 14 residues. Germline values: CDR1 SGHVS, CDR2 FQNEAQ.

The chain employs TRBV5-8 and TRBJ2-4, with 8 bases that match TRBD1. Looked up from germline, CDR1 is SGHTS and CDR2 is YDEGEE. The CDR3 runs 13 residues. With 4 bases clipped from V and 6 bases from J, the junction kept 3 bases outside the gene matches. Written as DNA, the CDR3 is TGTGCCAGCAGCCTAGGACAGGGAAACATTCAGTACTTC. Translated: CASSLGQGNIQYF.

This clone was observed once. The rearrangement uses TRBV27 and TRBJ2-3; 8 bases map to TRBD1. V gave up 2 bases and J gave up 0 bases; unmatched junction bases: 1. Looked up from germline, CDR1 is MNHEY and CDR2 is SMNVEV (reference sequence). This CDR3 is 15 amino acids long. As DNA, the CDR3 is TGTGCCAGCAGTTTACGGGACAGGAGCACAGATACGCAGTATTTT. It translates to CASSLRDRSTDTQYF.

Comments on this clone: At one of its ends the junction is not consistent with the germline gene, which may arise from a read error. The chain employs TRBV28 and TRBJ2-7; a weak D match, TRBD2 (5 bases). The CDR3 loop spans 13 amino acids. Germline values: CDR1 MDHEN, CDR2 SYDVKM. The chain's CDR3 is CASGFGAAGEQYF. CDR3 bases: TGTGCCAGCGGTTTTGGAGCCGCGGGCGAGCAGTACTTC.

The CDR3 DNA reads as TGTGCCAGCAGTTCTTATGGGGACAGGGACGAGCAGTACTTC. Translated: CASSSYGDRDEQYF. The J gene is TRBJ2-7, the V gene TRBV6-6; 9 bases are a match to TRBD1. Trimming cost V 4 bases and J 5 bases; bases outside gene matches: 6. CDR3 length: 14 amino acids. Germline V gene lookup returns CDR1 MNHNY and CDR2 SVGAGI (reference sequence).

This chain joins TRBV19 and TRBJ2-1, with D uncertain. Trimming removed 3 bases from V and 7 bases from J, with 7 bases in between. The CDR3 extends over 12 amino acids. Germline-derived CDR1 and CDR2 are LNHDA and SQIVND (reference sequence). The CDR3 here is CASSMSENEQFF. The CDR3 DNA reads as TGTGCCAGTAGTATGAGTGAGAATGAGCAGTTCTTC.

The DNA for the CDR3 is TGTGCCAGCAGTTTATTTCGGGACAGGGTCAATGAGCAGTTCTTC. The encoded protein is CASSLFRDRVNEQFF. V is TRBV27 and J is TRBJ2-1; 9 positions match TRBD1. Germline assignment: CDR1 MNHEY and CDR2 SMNVEV (reference sequence). Losses at the gene ends were 1 base for V and 6 bases for J; bases not matched to a gene: 4. This CDR3 contains 15 residues.

The chain is built from TRBV5-1 and TRBJ2-2; 12 nucleotides agree with TRBD2. The germline V gene encodes CDR1 SGHRS and CDR2 YFSETQ. The ends lost 1 base at V and 4 bases at J; junction bases unmatched: 2. The CDR3 covers 16 residues. This chain's CDR3 is CASSLRLAGVTGELFF. In DNA, the CDR3 is TGCGCCAGCAGCTTGAGACTAGCGGGAGTCACCGGGGAGCTGTTTTTT.

V is TRBV5-1 and J is TRBJ1-5; 9 bases align to TRBD1. V lost 4 bases to trimming and J lost 9 bases; unmatched junction nucleotides: 8. Looked up from germline, CDR1 is SGHRS and CDR2 is YFSETQ. This CDR3 has 14 residues. As DNA, the CDR3 is TGCGCCAGCAGCCGGGGACAGGGAGGTTCGCCCCAGCATTTT. Translated: CASSRGQGGSPQHF.

The rearrangement links TRBV14 to TRBJ1-1, with D tentatively TRBD1 (5 bases). Trimming cost V 0 bases and J 1 base, with 9 bases left between them. The germline V gene has CDR1 SGHDN and CDR2 FVKESK. The CDR3 is made up of 15 amino acids. The CDR3 sequence: CASSQEDNWNTEAFF. In DNA form, the CDR3 reads TGTGCCAGCAGCCAAGAGGACAACTGGAACACTGAAGCTTTCTTT.